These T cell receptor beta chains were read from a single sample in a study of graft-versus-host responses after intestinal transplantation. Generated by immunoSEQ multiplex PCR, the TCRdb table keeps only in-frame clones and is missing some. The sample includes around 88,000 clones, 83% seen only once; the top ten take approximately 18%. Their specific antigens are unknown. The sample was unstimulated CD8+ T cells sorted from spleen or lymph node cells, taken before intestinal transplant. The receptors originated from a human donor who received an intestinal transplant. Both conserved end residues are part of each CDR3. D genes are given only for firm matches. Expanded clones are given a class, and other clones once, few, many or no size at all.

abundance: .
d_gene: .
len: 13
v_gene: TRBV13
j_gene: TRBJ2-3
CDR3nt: TGTGCCAGCAGCTTAGTCACGGCGGATACGCAGTATTTT
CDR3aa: CASSLVTADTQYF

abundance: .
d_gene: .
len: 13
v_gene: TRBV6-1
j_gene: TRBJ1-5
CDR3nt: TGTGCCAGCAGTGAGGGTCCCAATCAGCCCCAGCATTTT
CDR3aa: CASSEGPNQPQHF

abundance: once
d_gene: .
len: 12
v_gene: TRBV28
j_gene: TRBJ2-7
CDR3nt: TGTGCCAGCAGTTTATGGTCCTACGAGCAGTACTTC
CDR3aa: CASSLWSYEQYF

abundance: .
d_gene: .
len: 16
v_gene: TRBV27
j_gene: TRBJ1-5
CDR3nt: TGTGCCAGCAGTTCCACGACAGGTGGGGAGAATCAGCCCCAGCATTTT
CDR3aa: CASSSTTGGENQPQHF

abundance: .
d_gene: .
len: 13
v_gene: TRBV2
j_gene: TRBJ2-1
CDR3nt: TGTGCCAGAGAAGGCGGACTCACAAATGAGCAGTTCTTC
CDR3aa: CAREGGLTNEQFF

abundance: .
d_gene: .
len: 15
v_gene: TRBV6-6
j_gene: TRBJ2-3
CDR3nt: TGTGCCAGCAGCCCAACAGGGCAAATCACAGATACGCAGTATTTT
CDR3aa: CASSPTGQITDTQYF

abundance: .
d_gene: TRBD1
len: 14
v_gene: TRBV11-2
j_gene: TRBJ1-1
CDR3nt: TGTGCCAGCAGCTCGGGACAGCGGAACACTGAAGCTTTCTTT
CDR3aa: CASSSGQRNTEAFF

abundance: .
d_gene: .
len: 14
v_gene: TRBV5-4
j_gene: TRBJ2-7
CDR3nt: TGTGCCAGCAGCTTGGAGCCAGGGCTGGACGAGCAGTACTTC
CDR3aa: CASSLEPGLDEQYF

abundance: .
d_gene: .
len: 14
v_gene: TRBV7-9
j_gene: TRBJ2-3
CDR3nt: TGTGCCAGCAGCCCCGGACGGAGCACAGATACGCAGTATTTT
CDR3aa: CASSPGRSTDTQYF

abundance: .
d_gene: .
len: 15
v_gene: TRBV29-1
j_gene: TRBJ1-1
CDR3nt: TGCAGCGTCCAACTGAGGTGGTCGTTTCCACGGCAAGCTTTCTTT
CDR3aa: CSVQLRWSFPRQAFF

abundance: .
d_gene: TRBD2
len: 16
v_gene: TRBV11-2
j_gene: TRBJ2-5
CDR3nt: TGTGCCAGCAGCTTAGGATTAGCGGGGAACCAAGAGACCCAGTACTTC
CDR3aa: CASSLGLAGNQETQYF

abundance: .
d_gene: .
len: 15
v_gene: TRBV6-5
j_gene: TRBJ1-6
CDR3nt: TGTGCCAGCAGTTACTCGGGGGACCAGAATTCACCCCTCCACTTT
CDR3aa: CASSYSGDQNSPLHF

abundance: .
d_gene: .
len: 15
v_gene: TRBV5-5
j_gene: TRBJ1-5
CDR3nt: TGTGCCAGCAGCGAAGAGGGCGACTGGAATCAGCCCCAGCATTTT
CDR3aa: CASSEEGDWNQPQHF

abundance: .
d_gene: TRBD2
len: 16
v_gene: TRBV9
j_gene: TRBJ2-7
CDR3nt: TGTGCCAGCAGCCCCTTGAGGGCTAGCGGGTCCTACGAGCAGTACTTC
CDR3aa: CASSPLRASGSYEQYF

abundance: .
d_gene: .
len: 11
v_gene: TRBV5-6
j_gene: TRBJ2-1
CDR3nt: TGTGCCAGCAGCTTGGCGGGCGAGCAGTTCTTC
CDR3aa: CASSLAGEQFF

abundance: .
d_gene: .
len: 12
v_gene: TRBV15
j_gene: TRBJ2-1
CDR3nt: TGTGCCACCAGCACGGGGTTAGATGAGCAGTTCTTC
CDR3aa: CATSTGLDEQFF

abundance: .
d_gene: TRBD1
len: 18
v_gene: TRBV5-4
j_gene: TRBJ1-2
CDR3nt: TGTGCCAGCAGCTTGGGAGATTCCCTCGGACAGGGGACTAGAGGGTACACCTTC
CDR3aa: CASSLGDSLGQGTRGYTF

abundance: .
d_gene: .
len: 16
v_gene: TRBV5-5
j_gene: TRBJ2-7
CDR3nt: TGTGCCAGCAGCTTCGGCCCCGGGGGTAGACCCTACGAGCAGTACTTC
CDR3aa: CASSFGPGGRPYEQYF

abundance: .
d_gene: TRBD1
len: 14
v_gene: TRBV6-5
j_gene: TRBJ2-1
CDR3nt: TGTGCCAGCAGTTACTGGACAGGGGGCAATGAGCAGTTCTTC
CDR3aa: CASSYWTGGNEQFF

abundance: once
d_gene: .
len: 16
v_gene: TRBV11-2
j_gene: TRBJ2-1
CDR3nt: TGTGCCAGCAGAACTTTTCCGGGGGAAATAAACAATGAGCAGTTCTTC
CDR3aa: CASRTFPGEINNEQFF

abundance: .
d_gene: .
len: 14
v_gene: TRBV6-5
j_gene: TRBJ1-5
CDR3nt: TGTGCCAGCAGTGAGGGGCCTATCAATCAGCCCCAGCATTTT
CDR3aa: CASSEGPINQPQHF

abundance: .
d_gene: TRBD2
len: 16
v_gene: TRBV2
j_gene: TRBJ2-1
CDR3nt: TGTGCCAGCAGGACTAGCGGGAGGGCTAGGTACAATGAGCAGTTCTTC
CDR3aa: CASRTSGRARYNEQFF

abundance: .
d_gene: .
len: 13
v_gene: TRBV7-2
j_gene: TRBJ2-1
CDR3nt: TGTGCCAGCAGCTTAAACAGCTACAATGAGCAGTTCTTC
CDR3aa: CASSLNSYNEQFF

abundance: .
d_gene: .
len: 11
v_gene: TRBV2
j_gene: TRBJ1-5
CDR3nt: TGTGCCAGCAGTGAAGGTACAGTGGAGCATTTT
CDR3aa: CASSEGTVEHF

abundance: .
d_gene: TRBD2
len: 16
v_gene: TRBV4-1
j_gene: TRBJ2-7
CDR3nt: TGCGCCAGCAGCCCGATAGCGGGGGCCAAACCTTACGAGCAGTACTTC
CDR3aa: CASSPIAGAKPYEQYF

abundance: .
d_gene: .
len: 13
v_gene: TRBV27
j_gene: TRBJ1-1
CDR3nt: TGTGCCAGCAGCCGCATGGGCCCGAGTGAAGCTTTCTTT
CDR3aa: CASSRMGPSEAFF

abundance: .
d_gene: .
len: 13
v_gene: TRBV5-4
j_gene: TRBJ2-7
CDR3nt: TGTGCCAGCAGCTCGGACAGACCTTACGAGCAGTACTTC
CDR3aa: CASSSDRPYEQYF

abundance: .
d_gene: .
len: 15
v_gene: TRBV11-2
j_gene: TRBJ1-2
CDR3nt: TGTGCCAGCAGCATCGACGCCGGGACTAACTATGGCTACACCTTC
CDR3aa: CASSIDAGTNYGYTF

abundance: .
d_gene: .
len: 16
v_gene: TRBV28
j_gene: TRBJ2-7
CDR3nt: TGTGCCAGCAGTTCACCTAGCAACCCGAGCTCCTACGAGCAGTACTTC
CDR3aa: CASSSPSNPSSYEQYF

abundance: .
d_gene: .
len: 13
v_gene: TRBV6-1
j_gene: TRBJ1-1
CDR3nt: TGTGCCAGCAGTGAAGTCGGGGCCCGTGGGGCTTTCTTT
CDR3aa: CASSEVGARGAFF

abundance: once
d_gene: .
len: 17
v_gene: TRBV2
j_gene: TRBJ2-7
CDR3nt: TGTGCCAGCAGTGGGCTCTGGAGGCAGTCCAGCTCCTACGAGCAGTACTTC
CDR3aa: CASSGLWRQSSSYEQYF

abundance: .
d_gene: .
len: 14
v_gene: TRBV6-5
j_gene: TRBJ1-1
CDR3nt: TGTGCCAGCAGTTACTCGTCCCAGTACTCTGAAGCTTTCTTT
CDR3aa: CASSYSSQYSEAFF